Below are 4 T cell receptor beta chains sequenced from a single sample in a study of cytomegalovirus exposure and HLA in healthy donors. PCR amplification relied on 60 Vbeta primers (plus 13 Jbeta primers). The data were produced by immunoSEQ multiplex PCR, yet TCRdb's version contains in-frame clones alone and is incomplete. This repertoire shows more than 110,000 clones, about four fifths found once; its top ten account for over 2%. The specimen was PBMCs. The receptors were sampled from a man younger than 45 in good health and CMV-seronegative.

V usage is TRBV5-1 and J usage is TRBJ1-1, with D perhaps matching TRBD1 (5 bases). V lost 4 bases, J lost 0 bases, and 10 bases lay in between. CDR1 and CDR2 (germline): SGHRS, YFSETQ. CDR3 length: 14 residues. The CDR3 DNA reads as TGCGCCAGCAGCGCTAGGGGATTGAACACTGAAGCTTTCTTT. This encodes CASSARGLNTEAFF.

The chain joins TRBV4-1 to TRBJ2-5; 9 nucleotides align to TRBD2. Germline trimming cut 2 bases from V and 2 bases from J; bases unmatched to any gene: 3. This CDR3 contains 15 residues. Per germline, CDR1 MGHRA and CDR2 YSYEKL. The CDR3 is CASSQNSGGQETQYF. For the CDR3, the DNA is TGCGCCAGCAGCCAAAATAGCGGGGGTCAAGAGACCCAGTACTTC.

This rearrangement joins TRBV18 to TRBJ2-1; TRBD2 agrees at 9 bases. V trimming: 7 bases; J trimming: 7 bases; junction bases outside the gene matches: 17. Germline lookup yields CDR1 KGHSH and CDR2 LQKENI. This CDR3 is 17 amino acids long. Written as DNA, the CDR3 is TGTGCCAGCTGCCCTAGTGTGGCGGGAGGGCCGCGGAATGAGCAGTTCTTC. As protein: CASCPSVAGGPRNEQFF.

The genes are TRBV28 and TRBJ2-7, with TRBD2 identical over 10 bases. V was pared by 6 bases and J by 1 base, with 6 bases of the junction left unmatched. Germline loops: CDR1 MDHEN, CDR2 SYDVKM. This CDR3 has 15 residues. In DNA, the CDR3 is TGTGCCAGCAGAAAAAGCGGGGGGGAATCCTACGAGCAGTACTTC. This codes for CASRKSGGESYEQYF.